This entry concerns a single T cell receptor (beta chain). Its antigen is unidentified. This specimen belongs to a study of monozygotic twins with inflammatory bowel disease. Study results and caveats: Repertoire similarity did not differ between concordant and discordant twins, possibly owing to limited power.

The length of the CDR3 is 13 residues. Germline loops: CDR1 MNHEY, CDR2 SVGAGI. Reanalyzing the 5' RACE reads, TCRdb keeps one entry per CDR3 protein, without DNA. Its clone listing holds approximately 400,000 distinct CDR3 sequences. V gene TRBV6-5 combines with J gene TRBJ1-3. This sequence originates from a human donor with ulcerative colitis or Crohn's disease, or a healthy co-twin of an affected twin (not recorded which). Sequencing used blood. This CDR3 reads CASIPWQRDTIYF.